The T cell receptor (beta chain) described here comes from a study of read filtering for tumor transcriptome and immune sequencing. Whole-study context: The cohort had roughly 17 men and around 15 women aged roughly 47 to 85, mean about 66 years. R-ISS stage counts were roughly eight for I, about 15 for II, 6 or 7 for III.

V lost 4 bases, J lost 2 bases, and 8 bases lay in between. Germline CDR1 MDHEN, CDR2 SYDVKM. The CDR3 runs to 13 residues. Molecular barcoded adaptors covering alpha/delta and beta/gamma chains were used on 400 to 450 ng RNA. Via MiXCR, TCRdb re-called the reads, giving one row per CDR3 protein. The sample includes around 30,000 distinct CDR3 sequences, approximately 17% of them seen just once. At least ten counts were recorded for this clonotype. The antigen is unknown. Whole-study results and caveats: This fraction held mixed bone marrow immune cells after CD138-negative sorting. Dropping single-read clonotypes raised IR-seq and RNA-seq shared-clonotype correlation.

The chain carries TRBV28 and TRBJ1-1; D is unclear. This receptor was obtained from a donor at least 40 years old with multiple myeloma. Specimen: a population of CD138-negative cells sorted from bone marrow. The CDR3, as DNA: TGTGCCAGCAGTTGGAGGTTCAACACTGAAGCTTTCTTT. This translates into CASSWRFNTEAFF.